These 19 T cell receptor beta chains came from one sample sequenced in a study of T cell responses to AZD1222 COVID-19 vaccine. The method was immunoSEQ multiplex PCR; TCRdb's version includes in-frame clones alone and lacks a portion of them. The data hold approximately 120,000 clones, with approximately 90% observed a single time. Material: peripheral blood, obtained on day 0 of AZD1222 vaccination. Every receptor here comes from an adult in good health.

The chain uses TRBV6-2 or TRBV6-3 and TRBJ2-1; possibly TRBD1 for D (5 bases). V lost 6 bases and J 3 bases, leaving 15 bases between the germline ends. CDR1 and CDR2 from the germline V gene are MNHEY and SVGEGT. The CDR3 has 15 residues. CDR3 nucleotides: TGTGCCAGCAGCCGTCAGGGATGGGGCTACAATGAGCAGTTCTTC. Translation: CASSRQGWGYNEQFF.

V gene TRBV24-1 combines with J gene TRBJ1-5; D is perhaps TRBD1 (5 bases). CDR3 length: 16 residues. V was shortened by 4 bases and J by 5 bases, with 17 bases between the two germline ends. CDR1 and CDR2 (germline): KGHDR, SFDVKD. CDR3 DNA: TGTGCCACCAGTGACCATGGGACGGGAAACCATCAGCCCCAGCATTTT. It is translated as CATSDHGTGNHQPQHF.

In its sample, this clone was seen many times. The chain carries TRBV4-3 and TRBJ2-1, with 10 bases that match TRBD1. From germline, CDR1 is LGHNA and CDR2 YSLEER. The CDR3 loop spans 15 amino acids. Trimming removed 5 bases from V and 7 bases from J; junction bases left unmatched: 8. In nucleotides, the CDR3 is TGCGCCAGCAGCGTCGGGACAGGGGTTGTGAATGAGCAGTTCTTC. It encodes CASSVGTGVVNEQFF.

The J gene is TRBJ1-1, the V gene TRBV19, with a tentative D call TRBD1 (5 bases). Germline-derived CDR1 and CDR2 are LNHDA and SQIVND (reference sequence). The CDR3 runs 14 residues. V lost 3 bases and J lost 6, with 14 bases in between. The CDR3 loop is CASSMGPRLPEAFF. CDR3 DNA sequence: TGTGCCAGTAGTATGGGGCCCCGATTGCCTGAAGCTTTCTTT.

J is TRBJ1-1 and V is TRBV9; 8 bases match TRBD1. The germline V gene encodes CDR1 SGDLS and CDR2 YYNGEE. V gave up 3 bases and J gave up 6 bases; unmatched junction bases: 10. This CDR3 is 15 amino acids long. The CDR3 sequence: CASSETGAAGAEAFF. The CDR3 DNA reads TGTGCCAGCAGCGAGACAGGGGCAGCGGGGGCTGAAGCTTTCTTT.

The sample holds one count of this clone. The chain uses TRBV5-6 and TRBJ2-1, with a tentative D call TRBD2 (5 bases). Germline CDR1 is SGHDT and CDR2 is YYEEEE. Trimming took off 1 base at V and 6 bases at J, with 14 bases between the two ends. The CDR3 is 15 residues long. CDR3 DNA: TGTGCCAGCAGCTTGAGCGGACCGAGGAGCAATGAGCAGTTCTTC. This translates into CASSLSGPRSNEQFF.

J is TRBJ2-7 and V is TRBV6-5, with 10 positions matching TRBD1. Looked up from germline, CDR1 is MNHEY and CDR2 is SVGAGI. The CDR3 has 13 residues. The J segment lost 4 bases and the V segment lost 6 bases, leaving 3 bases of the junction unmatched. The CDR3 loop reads CASRDRGLYEQYF. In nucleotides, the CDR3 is TGTGCCAGCAGGGACAGGGGGTTGTACGAGCAGTACTTC.

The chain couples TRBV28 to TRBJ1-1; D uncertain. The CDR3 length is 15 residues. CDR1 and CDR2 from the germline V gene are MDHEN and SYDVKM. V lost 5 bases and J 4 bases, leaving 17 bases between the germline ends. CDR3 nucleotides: TGTGCCAGCAGTCTTCTGAGGACCTCTCGCACTGAAGCTTTCTTT. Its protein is CASSLLRTSRTEAFF.

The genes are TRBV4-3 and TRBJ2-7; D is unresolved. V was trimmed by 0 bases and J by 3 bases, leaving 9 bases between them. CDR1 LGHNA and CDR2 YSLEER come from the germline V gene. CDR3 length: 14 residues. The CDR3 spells CASSQDRQGYEQYF. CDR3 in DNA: TGCGCCAGCAGCCAAGATAGGCAAGGCTACGAGCAGTACTTC.

The CDR3 coding sequence is TGCGCCAGCAGCTTGACAGCGGGGGGTCGGAACACTGAAGCTTTCTTT. Encoded protein: CASSLTAGGRNTEAFF. The chain employs TRBV5-1 and TRBJ1-1; D possibly corresponds to TRBD1 (5 bases). Trimming pared 1 base from V and 1 base from J, leaving 14 bases between. Per the germline V gene, CDR1 is SGHRS and CDR2 is YFSETQ. The CDR3 has 16 residues.

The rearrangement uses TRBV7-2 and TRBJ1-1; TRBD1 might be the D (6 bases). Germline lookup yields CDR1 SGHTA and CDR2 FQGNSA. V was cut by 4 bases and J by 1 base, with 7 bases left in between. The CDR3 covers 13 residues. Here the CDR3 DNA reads TGTGCCAGCAGCTCACAGGGGAACACTGAAGCTTTCTTT. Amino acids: CASSSQGNTEAFF.

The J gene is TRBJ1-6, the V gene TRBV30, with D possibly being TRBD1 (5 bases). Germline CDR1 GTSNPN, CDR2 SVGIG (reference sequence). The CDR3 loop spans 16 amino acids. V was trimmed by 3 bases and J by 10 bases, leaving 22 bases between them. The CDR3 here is CAWSPARGSWGSPLHF. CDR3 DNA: TGTGCCTGGAGCCCTGCCCGGGGCTCATGGGGATCACCCCTCCACTTT. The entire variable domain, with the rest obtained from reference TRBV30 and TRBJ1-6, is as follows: SQTIHQWPATLVQPVGSPLSLECTVEGTSNPNLYWYRQAAGRGLQLLFYSVGIGQISSEVPQNLSASRPQDRQFILSSKKLLLSDSGFYLCAWSPARGSWGSPLHFGNGTRLTVT.

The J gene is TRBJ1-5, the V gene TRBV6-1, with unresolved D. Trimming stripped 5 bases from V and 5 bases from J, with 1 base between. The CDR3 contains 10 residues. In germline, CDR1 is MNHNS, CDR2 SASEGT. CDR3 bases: TGTGCCAGCAGTTATCAGCCCCAGCATTTT. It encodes CASSYQPQHF.

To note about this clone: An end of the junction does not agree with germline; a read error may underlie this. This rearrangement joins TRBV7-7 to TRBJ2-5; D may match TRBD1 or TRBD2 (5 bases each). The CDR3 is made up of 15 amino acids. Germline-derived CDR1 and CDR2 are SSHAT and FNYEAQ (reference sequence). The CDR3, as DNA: TGTGCTAGCAGCTTACTAGGGTGGGGGCAAGAGACCCAGTACTTC. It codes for CASSLLGWGQETQYF.

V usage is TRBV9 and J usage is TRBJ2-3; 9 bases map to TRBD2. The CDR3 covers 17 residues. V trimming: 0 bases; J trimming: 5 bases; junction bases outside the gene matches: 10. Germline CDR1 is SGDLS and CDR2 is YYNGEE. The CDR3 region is CASSVDPSGGSIDTQYF. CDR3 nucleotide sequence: TGTGCCAGCAGCGTAGATCCCAGCGGGGGGTCAATAGATACGCAGTATTTT.

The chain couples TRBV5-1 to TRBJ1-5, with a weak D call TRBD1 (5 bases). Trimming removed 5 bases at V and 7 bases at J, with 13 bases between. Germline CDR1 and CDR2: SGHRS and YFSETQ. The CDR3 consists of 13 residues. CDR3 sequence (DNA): TGCGCCAGCAGGGTGGGGGAGCGACAGCCCCAGCATTTT. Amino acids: CASRVGERQPQHF.

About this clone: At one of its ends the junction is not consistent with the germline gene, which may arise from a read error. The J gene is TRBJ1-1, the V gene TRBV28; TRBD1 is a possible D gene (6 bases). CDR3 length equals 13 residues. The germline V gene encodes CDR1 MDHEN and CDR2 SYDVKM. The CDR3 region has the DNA TGTGCCAGCACTTTAGGGTCAGGGGCTGAAGCTTTCTTT. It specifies CASTLGSGAEAFF. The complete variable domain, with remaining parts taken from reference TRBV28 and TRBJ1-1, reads DVKVTQSSRYLVKRTGEKVFLECVQDMDHENMFWYRQDPGLGLRLIYFSYDVKMKEKGDIPEGYSVSREKKERFSLILESASTNQTSMYLCASTLGSGAEAFFGQGTRLTVV.

Here the CDR3 DNA reads TGTGCCAGCAGCCAGGGCAGAAACTATGGCTACACCTTC. It is translated as CASSQGRNYGYTF. The genes are TRBV6-5 and TRBJ1-2; D perhaps matches TRBD1 (5 bases). Germline-derived CDR1 and CDR2 are MNHEY and SVGAGI. The ends were cut back, 6 bases at V and 2 bases at J, with 10 bases in the middle. This CDR3 is 13 amino acids long.

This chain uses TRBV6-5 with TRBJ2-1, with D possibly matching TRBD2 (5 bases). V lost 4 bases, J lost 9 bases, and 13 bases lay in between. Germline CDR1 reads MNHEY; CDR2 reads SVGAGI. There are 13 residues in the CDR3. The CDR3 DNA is TGTGCCAGCAGTTTCTTAGAGGGCTTTGAGCAGTTCTTC. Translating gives CASSFLEGFEQFF.